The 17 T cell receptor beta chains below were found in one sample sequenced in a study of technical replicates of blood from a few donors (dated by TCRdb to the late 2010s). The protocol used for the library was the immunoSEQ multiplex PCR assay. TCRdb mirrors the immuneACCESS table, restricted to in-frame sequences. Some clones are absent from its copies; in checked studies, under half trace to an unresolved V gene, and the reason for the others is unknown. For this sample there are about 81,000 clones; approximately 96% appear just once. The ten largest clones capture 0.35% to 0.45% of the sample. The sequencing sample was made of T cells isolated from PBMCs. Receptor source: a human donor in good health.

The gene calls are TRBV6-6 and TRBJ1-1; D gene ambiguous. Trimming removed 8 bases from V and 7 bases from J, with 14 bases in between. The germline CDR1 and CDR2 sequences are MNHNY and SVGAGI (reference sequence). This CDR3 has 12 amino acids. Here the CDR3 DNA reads TGTGCCAGCGCAAGGTTAGGAGATGAAGCTTTCTTT. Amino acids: CASARLGDEAFF.

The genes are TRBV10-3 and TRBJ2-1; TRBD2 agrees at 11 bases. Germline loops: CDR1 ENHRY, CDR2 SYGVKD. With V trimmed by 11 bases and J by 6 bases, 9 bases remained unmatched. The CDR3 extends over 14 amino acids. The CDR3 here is CAASGLAGTNEQFF. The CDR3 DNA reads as TGTGCCGCCTCCGGACTAGCGGGTACCAATGAGCAGTTCTTC.

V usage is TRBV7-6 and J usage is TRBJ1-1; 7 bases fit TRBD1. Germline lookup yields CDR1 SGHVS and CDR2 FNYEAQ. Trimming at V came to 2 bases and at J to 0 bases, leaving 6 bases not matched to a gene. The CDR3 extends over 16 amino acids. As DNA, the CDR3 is TGTGCCAGCAGCTTAAACAGGGGTTCCATGAACACTGAAGCTTTCTTT. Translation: CASSLNRGSMNTEAFF.

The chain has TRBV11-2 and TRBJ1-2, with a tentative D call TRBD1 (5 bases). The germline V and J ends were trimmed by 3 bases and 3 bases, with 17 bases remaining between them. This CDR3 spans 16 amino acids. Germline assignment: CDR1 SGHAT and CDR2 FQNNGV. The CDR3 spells CASSFFPSGVDYGYTF. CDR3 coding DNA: TGTGCCAGCAGCTTTTTCCCTTCGGGGGTAGACTATGGCTACACCTTC.

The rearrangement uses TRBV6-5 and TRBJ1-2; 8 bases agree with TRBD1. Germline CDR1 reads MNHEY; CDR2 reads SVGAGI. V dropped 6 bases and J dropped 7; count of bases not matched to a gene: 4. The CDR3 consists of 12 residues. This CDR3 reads CASSSGGIGYTF. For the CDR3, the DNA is TGTGCCAGCAGCTCAGGGGGCATTGGCTACACCTTC.

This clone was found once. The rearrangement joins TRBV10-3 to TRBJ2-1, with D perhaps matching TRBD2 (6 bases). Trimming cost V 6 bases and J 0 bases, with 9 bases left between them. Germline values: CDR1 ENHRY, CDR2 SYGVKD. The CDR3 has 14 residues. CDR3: CAIRASASYNEQFF. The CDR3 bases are TGTGCCATCAGAGCTAGCGCCTCCTACAATGAGCAGTTCTTC.

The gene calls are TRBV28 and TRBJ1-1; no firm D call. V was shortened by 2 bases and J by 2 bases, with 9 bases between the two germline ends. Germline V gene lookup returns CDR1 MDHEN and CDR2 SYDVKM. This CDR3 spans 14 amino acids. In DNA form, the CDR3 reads TGTGCCAGCAGTTTACACTTTGAAAACACTGAAGCTTTCTTT. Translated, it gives CASSLHFENTEAFF.

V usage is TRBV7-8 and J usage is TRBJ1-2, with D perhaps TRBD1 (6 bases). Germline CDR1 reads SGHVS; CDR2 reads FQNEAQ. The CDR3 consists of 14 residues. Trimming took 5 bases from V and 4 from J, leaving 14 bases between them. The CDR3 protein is CASSPILDSYGYTF. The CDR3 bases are TGTGCCAGCAGCCCGATTCTGGACAGCTATGGCTACACCTTC.

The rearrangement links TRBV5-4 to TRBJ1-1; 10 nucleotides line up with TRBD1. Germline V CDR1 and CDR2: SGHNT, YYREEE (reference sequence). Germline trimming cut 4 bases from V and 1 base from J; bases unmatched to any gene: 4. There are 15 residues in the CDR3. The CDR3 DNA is TGTGCCAGCAGCATAGGACAGGGGGGGAACACTGAAGCTTTCTTT. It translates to CASSIGQGGNTEAFF.

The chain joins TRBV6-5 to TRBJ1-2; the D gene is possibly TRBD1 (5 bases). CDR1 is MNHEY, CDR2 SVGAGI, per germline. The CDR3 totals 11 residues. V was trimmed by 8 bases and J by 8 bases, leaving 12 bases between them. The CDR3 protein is CASATGQGYTF. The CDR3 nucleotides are TGTGCCAGCGCAACAGGACAAGGCTACACCTTC.

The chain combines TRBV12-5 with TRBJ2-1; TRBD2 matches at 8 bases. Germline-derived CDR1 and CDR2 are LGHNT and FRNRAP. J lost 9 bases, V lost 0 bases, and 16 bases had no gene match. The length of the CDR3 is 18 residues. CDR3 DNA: TGTGCTAGTGGTTTGGTATCTAGCGCAGCGGGAGTACTTCGTGAGCAGTTCTTC. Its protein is CASGLVSSAAGVLREQFF.

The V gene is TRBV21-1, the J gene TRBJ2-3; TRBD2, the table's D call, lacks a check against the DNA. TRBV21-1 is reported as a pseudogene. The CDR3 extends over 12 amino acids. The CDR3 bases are TGTACTAGCGGGAGGGATCCGGATACGCAGTATTTT. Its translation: CTSGRDPDTQYF.

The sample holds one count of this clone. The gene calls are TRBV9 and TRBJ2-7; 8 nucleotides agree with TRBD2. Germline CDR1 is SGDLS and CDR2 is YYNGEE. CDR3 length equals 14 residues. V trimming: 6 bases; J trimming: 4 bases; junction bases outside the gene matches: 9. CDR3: CASNQAGELYEQYF. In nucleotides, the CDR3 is TGTGCCAGCAATCAAGCGGGGGAACTTTACGAGCAGTACTTC. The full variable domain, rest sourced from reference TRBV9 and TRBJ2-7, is DSGVTQTPKHLITATGQRVTLRCSPRSGDLSVYWYQQSLDQGLQFLIQYYNGEERAKGNILERFSAQQFPDLHSELNLSSLELGDSALYFCASNQAGELYEQYFGPGTRLTVT.

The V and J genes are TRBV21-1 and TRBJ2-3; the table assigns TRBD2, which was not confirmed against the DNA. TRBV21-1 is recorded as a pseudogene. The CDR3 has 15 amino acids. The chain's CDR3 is CASSRQRVGSDTQYF. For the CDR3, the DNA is TGTGCCAGCAGCAGGCAGCGGGTGGGATCAGATACGCAGTATTTT.

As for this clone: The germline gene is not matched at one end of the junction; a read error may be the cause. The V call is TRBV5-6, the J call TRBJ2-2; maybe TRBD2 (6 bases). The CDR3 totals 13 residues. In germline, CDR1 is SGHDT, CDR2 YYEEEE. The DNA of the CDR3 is TGTGCCAGCAGCTCCCTAGTCACCGGGGGGCTGTTTTTT. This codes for CASSSLVTGGLFF. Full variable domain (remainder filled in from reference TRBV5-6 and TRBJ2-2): DAGVTQSPTHLIKTRGQQVTLRCSPKSGHDTVSWYQQALGQGPQFIFQYYEEEERQRGNFPDRFSGHQFPNYSSELNVNALLLGDSALYLCASSSLVTGGLFFGEGSRLTVL.

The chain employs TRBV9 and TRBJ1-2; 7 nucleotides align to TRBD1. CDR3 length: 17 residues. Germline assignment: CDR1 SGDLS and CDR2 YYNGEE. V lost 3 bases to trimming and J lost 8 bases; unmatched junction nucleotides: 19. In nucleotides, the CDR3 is TGTGCCAGCAGCGCGAATTTTAATGACAGGGCGTCTGAAGGCTACACCTTC. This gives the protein CASSANFNDRASEGYTF.

This CDR3 is CASSELKGGGTEAFF. The DNA for the CDR3 is TGTGCCAGCAGTGAATTAAAAGGGGGCGGAACTGAAGCTTTCTTT. The V and J genes are TRBV6-1 and TRBJ1-1; TRBD1 matches at 7 bases. Germline lookup yields CDR1 MNHNS and CDR2 SASEGT. Germline trimming cut 2 bases from V and 5 bases from J; bases unmatched to any gene: 8. The CDR3 contains 15 residues.